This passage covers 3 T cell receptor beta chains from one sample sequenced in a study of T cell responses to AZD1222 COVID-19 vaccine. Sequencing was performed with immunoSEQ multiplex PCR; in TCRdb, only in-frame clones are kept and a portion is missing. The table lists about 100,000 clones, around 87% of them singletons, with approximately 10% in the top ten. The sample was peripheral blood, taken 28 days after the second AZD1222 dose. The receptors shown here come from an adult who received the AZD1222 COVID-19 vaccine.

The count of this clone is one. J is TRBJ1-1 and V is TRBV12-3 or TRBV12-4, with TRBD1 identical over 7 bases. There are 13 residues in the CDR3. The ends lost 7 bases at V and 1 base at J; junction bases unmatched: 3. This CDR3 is CASTGTANTEAFF. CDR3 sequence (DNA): TGTGCCAGCACCGGGACAGCGAACACTGAAGCTTTCTTT.

CDR3 coding DNA: TGTGCCAGCAGTTTAGGGCCGAGCTCCTATAATTCACCCCTCCACTTT. Translation: CASSLGPSSYNSPLHF. This sequence joins TRBV27 and TRBJ1-6; D not resolved. The V gene's germline CDR1 is MNHEY and CDR2 SMNVEV (reference sequence). V dropped 2 bases and J dropped 0 bases, with 8 bases sitting between them. The CDR3 covers 16 residues.

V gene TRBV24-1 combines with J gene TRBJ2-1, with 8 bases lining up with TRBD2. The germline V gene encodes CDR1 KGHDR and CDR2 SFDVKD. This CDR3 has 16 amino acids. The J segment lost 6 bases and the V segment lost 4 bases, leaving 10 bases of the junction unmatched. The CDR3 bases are TGTGCCACCAGTGACCCCTTTAGCGGGATAGGCAATGAGCAGTTCTTC. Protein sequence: CATSDPFSGIGNEQFF.